A single sample gave rise to the 12 T cell receptor beta chains below, sequenced in a study of Ad26.COV2.S vaccination and SARS-CoV-2 variants. The data were produced by immunoSEQ multiplex PCR, yet TCRdb's version contains in-frame clones alone and is incomplete. The data show a few hundred thousand clones, approximately 89% seen once. Treatment here: roughly 19 received Ad26.COV2.S at low or high dose, single or two shots; about 5 received placebo; per-sample allocation not given. Sampling happened 63 days after the first vaccine or placebo injection. The material was peripheral blood, obtained in a trial of Ad26.COV2.S vaccine versus placebo. These receptor sequences come from a person between 18 and 65 years old who received the Ad26.COV2.S COVID-19 vaccine or a placebo.

The rearrangement joins TRBV6-5 to TRBJ2-7; 7 bases map to TRBD2. The ends lost 6 bases at V and 0 bases at J; junction bases unmatched: 5. Germline-derived CDR1 and CDR2 are MNHEY and SVGAGI. The length of the CDR3 is 14 residues. The CDR3 region has the DNA TGTGCCAGCAGGGCGGGACTACACTCCTACGAGCAGTACTTC. As protein: CASRAGLHSYEQYF.

The chain uses TRBV6-6 and TRBJ2-7, with no clear D. Trimming stripped 4 bases from V and 6 bases from J, with 10 bases between. This CDR3 region has 12 residues. Germline V gene lookup returns CDR1 MNHNY and CDR2 SVGAGI (reference sequence). The CDR3: CASSSKGGEQYF. DNA for the CDR3: TGTGCCAGCAGTTCCAAGGGTGGCGAGCAGTACTTC.

V gene TRBV28 combines with J gene TRBJ2-2; D gene unclear. Germline values: CDR1 MDHEN, CDR2 SYDVKM. The CDR3 contains 13 residues. The V gene lost 4 bases and the J gene lost 2 bases, with 5 bases spanning the gap. CDR3 bases: TGTGCCAGCAGTTATCCTAACACCGGGGAGCTGTTTTTT. Its protein product is CASSYPNTGELFF.

The chain is built from TRBV7-2 and TRBJ2-3; D unclear. The germline V and J ends were trimmed by 1 base and 2 bases, with 7 bases remaining between them. CDR3 length equals 14 residues. Germline CDR1 and CDR2: SGHTA and FQGNSA. CDR3 protein: CASSLVQDTDTQYF. The CDR3 region has the DNA TGTGCCAGCAGCTTAGTCCAGGACACAGATACGCAGTATTTT.

Concerning this clone: The sample carries other DNA sequences with the same CDR3. V is TRBV7-2 and J is TRBJ1-1, with D possibly being TRBD1 (5 bases). The CDR3 spans 14 residues. The germline V and J ends were trimmed by 0 bases and 1 base, with 6 bases remaining between them. Germline values: CDR1 SGHTA, CDR2 FQGNSA. The CDR3: CASSLATGNTEAFF. As DNA, the CDR3 is TGTGCCAGCAGCTTAGCAACAGGGAACACTGAAGCTTTCTTT. The full variable domain, completed using reference TRBV7-2 and TRBJ1-1, is GAGVSQSPSNKVTEKGKDVELRCDPISGHTALYWYRQSLGQGLEFLIYFQGNSAPDKSGLPSDRFSAERTGGSVSTLTIQRTQQEDSAVYLCASSLATGNTEAFFGQGTRLTVV.

The V and J genes are TRBV5-3 and TRBJ2-4, with TRBD2 identical over 7 bases. TRBV5-3 is labeled an ORF, and its function is uncertain. Trimming removed 4 bases from V and 3 bases from J; junction bases left unmatched: 7. The CDR3 consists of 15 residues. The CDR3 here is CARSDLSGLKNIQYF. CDR3 in DNA: TGTGCCAGAAGCGACCTTAGCGGGCTCAAAAACATTCAGTACTTC.

The V and J genes are TRBV28 and TRBJ2-3; 7 positions agree with TRBD2. Germline assignment: CDR1 MDHEN and CDR2 SYDVKM. The CDR3 loop spans 15 amino acids. V lost 5 bases, J lost 3 bases, and 8 bases stayed unmatched. The CDR3 here is CASSPDGEGTDTQYF. The CDR3 DNA reads TGTGCCAGCAGTCCCGACGGGGAGGGTACAGATACGCAGTATTTT.

The chain links TRBV6-5 to TRBJ2-7; D not resolved. Germline CDR1 MNHEY, CDR2 SVGAGI. The germline V and J ends were trimmed by 6 bases and 3 bases, with 15 bases remaining between them. The CDR3 sequence is 14 residues long. The CDR3 DNA follows: TGTGCCAGCAGCCTCAGGACGGATAACTACGAGCAGTACTTC. Its protein product is CASSLRTDNYEQYF.

The CDR3 bases are TGTGCCAGCAGCCCGCTTTTAGCAGGGGCGACTGAAGCTTTCTTT. This codes for CASSPLLAGATEAFF. The chain has TRBV9 and TRBJ1-1, with TRBD1 as a possible D gene (6 bases). This CDR3 is built from 15 residues. Germline CDR1 and CDR2: SGDLS and YYNGEE. V was trimmed by 4 bases and J by 5 bases, leaving 18 bases between them.

The count of this clone is one. Written as DNA, the CDR3 is TGTGCCAGCAGTGTGGGTTTACAGGAGGTGGCAAAACTGTTTTTT. Translated, it gives CASSVGLQEVAKLFF. This chain uses TRBV2 with TRBJ1-4; weak D call: TRBD1 (5 bases). The CDR3 contains 15 residues. V lost 4 bases, J lost 10 bases, and 19 bases lay in between. Germline lookup yields CDR1 SNHLY and CDR2 FYNNEI.

V usage is TRBV19 and J usage is TRBJ2-5; TRBD1 is a possible D gene (6 bases). V was cut by 1 base and J by 2 bases, with 11 bases left in between. CDR3 length: 15 amino acids. Germline loops: CDR1 LNHDA, CDR2 SQIVND (reference sequence). The CDR3 loop is CASSIGGGSQETQYF. The CDR3 DNA reads TGTGCCAGTAGTATAGGAGGGGGTTCTCAAGAGACCCAGTACTTC.

This clone was detected only once. The rearrangement joins TRBV11-2 to TRBJ2-1, with TRBD2 matching over 7 bases. The germline CDR1 and CDR2 sequences are SGHAT and FQNNGV. The CDR3 has 15 residues. After removal of 5 bases from V and 0 bases from J, the junction contained 4 bases not matched to a gene. The CDR3 sequence: CASSPRLASYNEQFF. The CDR3 DNA reads as TGTGCCAGCAGCCCCAGACTAGCCTCCTACAATGAGCAGTTCTTC.